The rows below give T cell receptor beta chains drawn from one sample of a study of EBV T-cell therapy then PD-1 blockade in nasopharyngeal carcinoma. No cognate antigen is known for these TCRs. TCRdb's copy holds only in-frame clones and misses some; the assay was immunoSEQ multiplex PCR. This table holds 25,000 or so clones, 84% found once. The sample was CD8+ T cells from blood, taken at approximately day 62 from a patient whose treatment included autologous EBV-specific T cells and nivolumab. These receptors were collected from a man between 35 and 55 years old with nasopharyngeal carcinoma. Each CDR3 is given with its conserved first and last residue. Each record gives: D gene, clone size, V gene, J gene, CDR3 protein, CDR3 DNA. The D gene is left open where the match is weak. Clone sizes are given selectively: once, few, many, or a class where the clone is expanded.

D: TRBD1; size: NA; V: TRBV13; J: TRBJ2-7; CDR3: CASSPTGQGSTYEQYF; DNA: TGTGCCAGCAGCCCCACAGGACAGGGGAGCACCTACGAGCAGTACTTC
D: TRBD1; size: NA; V: TRBV7-8; J: TRBJ1-5; CDR3: CASSLMTGAQPQHF; DNA: TGTGCCAGCAGCTTGATGACAGGGGCTCAGCCCCAGCATTTT
D: NA; size: few; V: TRBV21-1; J: TRBJ2-5; CDR3: CASSKGTAGAPQETQYF; DNA: TGTGCCAGCAGCAAAGGAACAGCGGGGGCCCCTCAAGAGACCCAGTACTTC
D: NA; size: NA; V: TRBV2; J: TRBJ1-2; CDR3: CASSDMRGFGYTF; DNA: TGTGCCAGCAGTGACATGAGAGGGTTTGGCTACACCTTC
D: NA; size: once; V: TRBV7-9; J: TRBJ1-2; CDR3: CASSLGGDGYTF; DNA: TGTGCCAGCAGCCTAGGGGGGGATGGCTACACCTTC
D: NA; size: NA; V: TRBV6-4; J: TRBJ2-2; CDR3: CASSDSGDTGELFF; DNA: TGTGCCAGCAGTGACTCGGGTGACACCGGGGAGCTGTTTTTT
D: NA; size: NA; V: TRBV9; J: TRBJ2-3; CDR3: CASSVTGKWSTDTQYF; DNA: TGTGCCAGCAGCGTAACCGGGAAATGGAGCACAGATACGCAGTATTTT
D: NA; size: NA; V: TRBV7-2; J: TRBJ2-7; CDR3: CASSLGSAYEQYF; DNA: TGTGCCAGCAGCTTAGGTAGCGCCTACGAGCAGTACTTC
D: NA; size: once; V: TRBV5-1; J: TRBJ1-1; CDR3: CASSLSRYMNTEAFF; DNA: TGCGCCAGCAGCTTGAGCAGATATATGAACACTGAAGCTTTCTTT
D: NA; size: NA; V: TRBV5-5; J: TRBJ1-6; CDR3: CASSLVVGVNNSPLHF; DNA: TGTGCCAGCAGCTTGGTGGTGGGAGTAAATAATTCACCCCTCCACTTT
D: NA; size: NA; V: TRBV9; J: TRBJ2-7; CDR3: CASSVARAGYEQYF; DNA: TGTGCCAGCAGCGTAGCCAGGGCCGGCTACGAGCAGTACTTC
D: NA; size: NA; V: TRBV7-9; J: TRBJ2-5; CDR3: CASSPRGQGSSSRETQYF; DNA: TGTGCCAGCAGCCCCCGGGGGCAGGGGTCATCGAGTAGAGAGACCCAGTACTTC
D: TRBD1; size: NA; V: TRBV9; J: TRBJ1-5; CDR3: CASSTGGPSNQPQHF; DNA: TGTGCCAGCAGTACAGGGGGCCCTAGCAATCAGCCCCAGCATTTT
D: NA; size: NA; V: TRBV4-1; J: TRBJ2-6; CDR3: CASSQDSGTGRFSGANVLTF; DNA: TGCGCCAGCAGCCAAGATAGCGGAACGGGGCGCTTCTCTGGGGCCAACGTCCTGACTTTC
D: TRBD1; size: NA; V: TRBV6-5; J: TRBJ2-3; CDR3: CALGGWDTQYF; DNA: TGTGCTTTAGGGGGCTGGGATACGCAGTATTTT
D: TRBD2; size: once; V: TRBV9; J: TRBJ2-2; CDR3: CASSLAGDTGELFF; DNA: TGTGCCAGCTCGCTAGCGGGGGACACCGGGGAGCTGTTTTTT
D: TRBD1; size: NA; V: TRBV13; J: TRBJ2-1; CDR3: CASSLKSQGHWHNEQFF; DNA: TGTGCCAGCAGCTTAAAATCACAGGGGCACTGGCACAATGAGCAGTTCTTC
D: NA; size: NA; V: TRBV7-9; J: TRBJ2-7; CDR3: CASSGGRGGAGSYEQYF; DNA: TGTGCCAGCAGCGGAGGGAGAGGGGGCGCGGGTTCCTACGAGCAGTACTTC
D: TRBD1; size: NA; V: TRBV7-8; J: TRBJ1-4; CDR3: CASSLRDRVATNEKLFF; DNA: TGTGCCAGCAGTCTCAGAGACAGGGTTGCAACTAATGAAAAACTGTTTTTT
D: TRBD1; size: NA; V: TRBV4-3; J: TRBJ2-7; CDR3: CASSQVGGGYEQYF; DNA: TGCGCCAGCAGCCAAGTAGGGGGCGGGTACGAGCAGTACTTC
D: TRBD1; size: NA; V: TRBV7-3; J: TRBJ2-1; CDR3: CASSRRGSSYNEQFF; DNA: TGTGCCAGCAGCCGCAGGGGGAGCTCCTACAATGAGCAGTTCTTC
D: NA; size: NA; V: TRBV3-1/TRBV3-2; J: TRBJ1-1; CDR3: CASSLTPPWGLNTEAFF; DNA: TGTGCCAGCAGCCTAACGCCACCCTGGGGGTTGAACACTGAAGCTTTCTTT
D: NA; size: NA; V: TRBV27; J: TRBJ2-1; CDR3: CASSLSQVYNEQFF; DNA: TGTGCCAGCAGTTTATCACAAGTCTACAATGAGCAGTTCTTC
D: TRBD1; size: NA; V: TRBV18; J: TRBJ1-5; CDR3: CASSLDGTGEPQHF; DNA: TGTGCCAGCTCACTAGACGGGACAGGTGAGCCCCAGCATTTT
D: TRBD2; size: once; V: TRBV9; J: TRBJ2-5; CDR3: CASSPSGGRTQYF; DNA: TGTGCCAGCAGCCCCAGCGGGGGGAGGACCCAGTACTTC
D: NA; size: NA; V: TRBV6-2/TRBV6-3; J: TRBJ2-1; CDR3: CASSYLGEQVNEQFF; DNA: TGTGCCAGCAGTTACCTAGGCGAACAGGTCAATGAGCAGTTCTTC
D: NA; size: NA; V: TRBV27; J: TRBJ1-2; CDR3: CASSLSWGNGYTF; DNA: TGTGCCAGCAGTTTATCGTGGGGAAATGGCTACACCTTC
D: NA; size: NA; V: TRBV19; J: TRBJ2-5; CDR3: CASSRGTTQETQYF; DNA: TGTGCCAGTAGTCGAGGGACAACACAAGAGACCCAGTACTTC
D: TRBD1; size: NA; V: TRBV6-5; J: TRBJ1-6; CDR3: CASTLTGEYSPLHF; DNA: TGTGCCAGCACTTTGACAGGGGAGTATTCACCCCTCCACTTT
D: TRBD2; size: NA; V: TRBV9; J: TRBJ2-1; CDR3: CASSVDVAGSLDEQFF; DNA: TGTGCCAGCAGCGTAGATGTAGCGGGGAGTCTCGATGAGCAGTTCTTC
D: NA; size: NA; V: TRBV7-9; J: TRBJ2-7; CDR3: CASSAPPMGYEQYF; DNA: TGTGCCAGCAGCGCCCCCCCCATGGGATACGAGCAGTACTTC
D: NA; size: medium-sized; V: TRBV9; J: TRBJ2-7; CDR3: CASSSWGGPSYRQYF; DNA: TGTGCCAGCAGTTCGTGGGGGGGGCCCTCGTATAGGCAGTACTTC
D: TRBD1; size: NA; V: TRBV12-5; J: TRBJ2-7; CDR3: CARDSYRDRGNEQYF; DNA: TGTGCCCGAGACTCGTACCGGGACAGGGGAAACGAGCAGTACTTC
D: TRBD2; size: NA; V: TRBV6-5; J: TRBJ2-3; CDR3: CASSYAGLAGADTQYF; DNA: TGTGCCAGCAGTTACGCCGGCCTAGCGGGGGCAGATACGCAGTATTTT
D: NA; size: medium-sized; V: TRBV7-3; J: TRBJ2-1; CDR3: CASSLIVLGSSSYNEQFF; DNA: TGTGCCAGCAGCTTAATCGTCTTGGGCTCGAGCTCCTACAATGAGCAGTTCTTC
D: TRBD2; size: NA; V: TRBV6-5; J: TRBJ2-7; CDR3: CASSYDSGKDYEQYF; DNA: TGTGCCAGCAGTTACGATAGCGGGAAAGACTACGAGCAGTACTTC
D: TRBD1; size: NA; V: TRBV29-1; J: TRBJ1-1; CDR3: CSAPDRGTEAFF; DNA: TGCAGCGCGCCGGACAGGGGGACTGAAGCTTTCTTT
D: TRBD2; size: NA; V: TRBV15; J: TRBJ2-7; CDR3: CATSRDGGGSSYEQYF; DNA: TGTGCCACCAGCAGAGATGGGGGGGGTAGCTCCTACGAGCAGTACTTC
D: NA; size: NA; V: TRBV6-2/TRBV6-3; J: TRBJ2-3; CDR3: CASSYLARTRADTQYF; DNA: TGTGCCAGCAGTTACCTCGCCAGGACGCGTGCAGATACGCAGTATTTT
D: NA; size: NA; V: TRBV30; J: TRBJ2-7; CDR3: CAWSHKQGVNYEQYF; DNA: TGTGCCTGGAGTCACAAGCAGGGAGTAAACTACGAGCAGTACTTC
D: NA; size: NA; V: TRBV4-1; J: TRBJ1-6; CDR3: CASSQDLTRYNSPLHF; DNA: TGCGCCAGCAGCCAAGATTTGACCCGCTATAATTCACCCCTCCACTTT
D: NA; size: NA; V: TRBV5-6; J: TRBJ2-2; CDR3: CASSLVGFPGELFF; DNA: TGTGCCAGCAGCTTGGTTGGGTTCCCCGGGGAGCTGTTTTTT
D: NA; size: NA; V: TRBV9; J: TRBJ2-1; CDR3: CASSVVSGDEQFF; DNA: TGTGCCAGCAGCGTCGTCAGTGGGGATGAGCAGTTCTTC
D: NA; size: NA; V: TRBV28; J: TRBJ2-5; CDR3: CASSSEGWETQYF; DNA: TGTGCCAGCAGTTCTGAGGGGTGGGAGACCCAGTACTTC
D: NA; size: NA; V: TRBV6-2/TRBV6-3; J: TRBJ1-1; CDR3: CASSYRRTEAFF; DNA: TGTGCCAGCAGTTACCGGCGGACTGAAGCTTTCTTT
D: NA; size: NA; V: TRBV4-3; J: TRBJ2-5; CDR3: CASSQGPTSLETQYF; DNA: TGCGCCAGCAGCCAAGGGCCCACTAGCCTGGAGACCCAGTACTTC